This note documents a single T cell receptor (beta chain) sequence. The data derive from a study of blood T cell repertoires in COVID-19. Overall study: From the United States, Italy and Spain came samples of acute and convalescent COVID-19. T cells, B-cell-depleted T cells, or PBMCs supplied cDNA or gDNA.

As handled by the study authors: Reference gene primers were amplified, and this amplification served to estimate nucleated cell counts. Produced via immunoSEQ multiplex PCR; TCRdb's table is partial and in-frame only. For V, J and clone size, that table is used; D and trimming come from the DNA. Here the sample spans a few hundred thousand clones, more than 85% being singletons. The CDR3 consists of 15 residues. CDR1 and CDR2 from the germline V gene are MNHEY and SMNVEV (reference sequence). J gave up 1 base and V 4 bases, and 3 bases lay outside the gene matches. Sequenced material: peripheral blood. This clonotype originated in a man aged 35 to 55 with active or convalescent COVID-19. V usage is TRBV27 and J usage is TRBJ2-2; 7 nucleotides match TRBD1. Here the CDR3 reads CASSYRGQNTGELFF. CDR3 coding DNA: TGTGCCAGCAGTTACAGGGGCCAGAACACCGGGGAGCTGTTTTTT.